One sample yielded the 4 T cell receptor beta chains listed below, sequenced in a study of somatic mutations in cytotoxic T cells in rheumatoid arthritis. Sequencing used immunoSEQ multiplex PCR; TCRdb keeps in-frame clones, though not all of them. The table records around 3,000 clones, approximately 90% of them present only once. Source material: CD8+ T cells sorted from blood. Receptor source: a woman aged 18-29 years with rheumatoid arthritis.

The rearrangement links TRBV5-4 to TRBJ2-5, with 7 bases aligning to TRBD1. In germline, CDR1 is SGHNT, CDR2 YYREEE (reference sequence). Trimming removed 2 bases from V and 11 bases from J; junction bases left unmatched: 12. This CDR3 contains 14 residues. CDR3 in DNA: TGTGCCAGCAGCTTAGGGGCAGGGGGTAGTGGGCAGTACTTC. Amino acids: CASSLGAGGSGQYF.

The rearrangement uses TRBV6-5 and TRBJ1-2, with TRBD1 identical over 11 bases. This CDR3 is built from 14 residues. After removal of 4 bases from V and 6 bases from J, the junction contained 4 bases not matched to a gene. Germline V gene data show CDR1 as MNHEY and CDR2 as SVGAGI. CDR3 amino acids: CASSFRTGGDGYTF. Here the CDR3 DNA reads TGTGCCAGCAGTTTTCGGACAGGGGGCGATGGCTACACCTTC.

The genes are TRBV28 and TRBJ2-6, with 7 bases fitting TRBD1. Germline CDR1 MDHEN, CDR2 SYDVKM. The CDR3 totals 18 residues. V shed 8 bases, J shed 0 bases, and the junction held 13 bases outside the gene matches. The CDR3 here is CASLGPGQIYSGANVLTF. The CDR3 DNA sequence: TGTGCCAGCCTTGGGCCGGGACAGATTTACTCTGGGGCCAACGTCCTGACTTTC.

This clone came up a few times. The CDR3 DNA reads TGTGCCAGCAGCGCGTCTTACAGGGGAGGCACTGAAGCTTTCTTT. It encodes CASSASYRGGTEAFF. The J gene is TRBJ1-1, the V gene TRBV9, with TRBD1 identical over 7 bases. V was clipped by 3 bases and J by 4 bases; unmatched bases: 9. This CDR3 comprises 15 residues. Per the germline V gene, CDR1 is SGDLS and CDR2 is YYNGEE. Full variable domain (outside the CDR3, taken from reference TRBV9 and TRBJ1-1): DSGVTQTPKHLITATGQRVTLRCSPRSGDLSVYWYQQSLDQGLQFLIQYYNGEERAKGNILERFSAQQFPDLHSELNLSSLELGDSALYFCASSASYRGGTEAFFGQGTRLTVV.